The source of this T cell receptor beta chain is a study of shared clonotypes between healthy human individuals. Study information: Every donor yielded three CD4 naive, three CD4 memory, two CD8 naive and one CD8 memory plate.

The germline V gene has CDR1 LGHNA and CDR2 YSLEER. This CDR3 contains 16 residues. Losses at the gene ends were 0 bases for V and 0 bases for J; bases not matched to a gene: 4. In replicate PCRs of sorted subsets, roughly 190 ng DNA, approximately 30,000 T cell genomes, was used. Clones were read by immunoSEQ multiplex PCR, and TCRdb kept only the in-frame ones, dropping some. The data hold under 1 million clones, with approximately 96% observed a single time. Cells designated naive CD8 were CD45RO-negative and were positively selected for CCR7, with terminally differentiated effector memory CD45RA+ cells excluded. Study outcomes and limitations: Between a handful of donors, naive CD4 clonotypes were shared at a level of around 5.1%. Limitation of the genetic and exposure-history diversity represented came from the few donors.

As concerns this clone: What it binds is not known.

The gene calls are TRBV4-3 and TRBJ2-7, with TRBD2 identical over 8 bases. The source is a man aged 25-45 years in good health. The specimen was naive CD8+ T cells sorted from blood. This chain's CDR3 is CASSQDWTSSSYEQYF. DNA for the CDR3: TGCGCCAGCAGCCAAGATTGGACTAGCAGCTCCTACGAGCAGTACTTC.